This T cell receptor beta chain originates from a study of blood T cell repertoires in COVID-19 (dated by TCRdb to 2019 to 2021). In the study overall: Samples covering the acute and convalescent phases of COVID-19 were provided by collaborators in the United States, Italy and Spain. The material from the prospective study consisted of cDNA or gDNA derived from T cells, B-cell-depleted T cells, or PBMCs. The dataset comprised deeply sampled blood TCRbeta repertoires from subjects exposed to, actively infected with, or recovered from COVID-19. A freely available public database, intended as a resource for researchers studying the immune response to SARS-CoV-2, is where the repertoires were released. Samples came from the ongoing ImmuneRACE study (first 160 participants) plus 1,254 subjects from 6 global collaborators. Sample metadata almost always included a de-identified subject ID, COVID-19 status, age in years and sex. Where available, HLA class I and class II types were obtained from metadata supplied by the sample provider rather than from assay-based typing. Study-wide findings and limitations: The quantity of clinical and demographic metadata differed by source and by participant and was supplied without curation.

TCRbeta CDR3 regions were amplified from genomic DNA using the immunoSEQ Assay, a bias-controlled multiplex PCR. Turning to the authors' computational methods: The number of nucleated cells in each sample was estimated by amplification of reference gene primers within the assay. To quantify the absolute abundance of each unique TCRbeta CDR3 rearrangement, sequence reads were collapsed and filtered. Productive Simpson clonality was computed per sample as the square root of Simpson's diversity index over productive rearrangements. The table was pulled from immuneACCESS by TCRdb, which kept in-frame rearrangements only. Such tables lose some clones; where checked, under half of the loss comes from unresolved V genes, and the rest has no known cause. That table supplies the V and J calls and clone size; D and trimming were determined from the DNA. A total of around 130,000 clones appear in this sample, 70% to 90% of them only once. The ten largest clones add up to roughly 3.9% of the sample.

Each collaborating institution followed its own protocols to collect whole blood in K2EDTA tubes. Collaborator samples were shipped for TCRbeta analysis as frozen whole blood, isolated PBMCs, or DNA extracted from either sample type. In the case of this clone: Its binding antigen is unknown. It has no much larger one-base neighbor in the sample; base qualities were not kept.

The source of this sequence is a man aged 55 to 70 with acute or convalescent COVID-19. The sequencing sample was made of peripheral blood.

The DNA is TGCGCCAGCAGCCAAGGAGCTAGCGGGAGCTCCTACGAGCAGTACTTC. Translated, this is CASSQGASGSSYEQYF. Rearrangement joined TRBV4-3 to TRBJ2-7; TRBD2 lines up with 10 middle nucleotides. Reading the germline V gene gives CDR1 LGHNA and CDR2 YSLEER. The CDR3, cysteine through phenylalanine, is 16 amino acids long. CDR3 DNA only is kept here, 48 bases in frame from base 1. The V end gives up 1 base and the J end 0 bases, leaving 3 bases in the junction not matched to a gene.